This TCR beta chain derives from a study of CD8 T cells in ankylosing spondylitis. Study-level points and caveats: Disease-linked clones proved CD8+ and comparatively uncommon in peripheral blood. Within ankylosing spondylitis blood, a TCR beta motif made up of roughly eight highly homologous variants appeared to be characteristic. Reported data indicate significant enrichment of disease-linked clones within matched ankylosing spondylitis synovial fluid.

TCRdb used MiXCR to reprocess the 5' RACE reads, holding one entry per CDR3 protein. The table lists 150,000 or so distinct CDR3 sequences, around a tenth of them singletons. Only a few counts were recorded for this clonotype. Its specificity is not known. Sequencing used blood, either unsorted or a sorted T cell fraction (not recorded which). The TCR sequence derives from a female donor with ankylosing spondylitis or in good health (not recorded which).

In DNA, the CDR3 is TGTGCCACCAGCAGAGAATCCTATAATTCACCCCTCCACTTT. Protein product: CATSRESYNSPLHF. The V call is TRBV15, the J call TRBJ1-6; no clear D. V was trimmed by 0 bases and J by 1 base, leaving 1 base between them. The CDR3 length is 14 residues. CDR1 is LNHNV and CDR2 is YYDKDF in the germline V gene (reference sequence).